Described below is a single T cell receptor beta chain sequence and its context. Its antigen remains unidentified. Within the sample, other DNA sequences also encode this same CDR3. Libraries were prepared by immunoSEQ multiplex PCR; TCRdb keeps only in-frame clonotypes and omits some of them. The sample yields 12,000 to 15,000 clones, around 69% seen once. Processed graft tissue released its intraepithelial and lamina propria lymphocytes. V was cut by 6 bases and J by 0 bases, with 13 bases left in between. The CDR3 spans 15 residues. Germline V lookup: CDR1 MNHNY, CDR2 SVGAGI (reference sequence). This sample was taken from a study of graft-versus-host responses after intestinal transplantation. Background on the study: Grafts were multivisceral, liver-intestinal, or isolated intestinal. Overall study results and limits: Within allografts, high graft-versus-host to host-versus-graft clonal ratios were seen among patients with graft-donor T cell macrochimerism.

Here the sequenced sample was ileum tissue, taken 16 days after intestinal transplant. This receptor was identified in a human patient who received an intestinal transplant, so some T cells may come from the graft donor. V gene TRBV6-6 combines with J gene TRBJ2-3; D ambiguous. Written as DNA, the CDR3 is TGTGCCAGCAGCCCACTAAGAACCAGCACAGATACGCAGTATTTT. This encodes CASSPLRTSTDTQYF.